This T cell receptor (beta chain) came from a study of T-cell reconstitution after alpha-beta-depleted transplantation in children. Notes on the study in general: Among T cells one year after transplant, newly produced cells accounted for most counts and diversity.

In this sample, this clonotype is medium-sized. Its antigen is not identified. Construction of the TCRbeta library involved unique molecular identifiers. A single record per CDR3 protein comes from TCRdb applying MiXCR to the PCR reads. The table lists some 6,700 distinct CDR3 sequences, approximately 16% of them singletons. Trimming removed 0 bases from V and 6 bases from J; junction bases left unmatched: 2. CDR3 length: 15 amino acids. Germline V gene sequence: CDR1 SGHDT, CDR2 YYEEEE. This receptor was taken from a boy younger than 10 with acute lymphoblastic leukemia, due to receive a stem cell transplant. This specimen consisted of PBMCs, obtained before TCRalphabeta/CD19-depleted stem cell transplant. The chain combines TRBV5-6 with TRBJ1-6, with TRBD1 matching over 8 bases. The CDR3 loop reads CASSLGQGSNSPLHF. The CDR3 nucleotides are TGTGCCAGCAGCTTGGGACAGGGGTCTAATTCACCCCTCCACTTT.